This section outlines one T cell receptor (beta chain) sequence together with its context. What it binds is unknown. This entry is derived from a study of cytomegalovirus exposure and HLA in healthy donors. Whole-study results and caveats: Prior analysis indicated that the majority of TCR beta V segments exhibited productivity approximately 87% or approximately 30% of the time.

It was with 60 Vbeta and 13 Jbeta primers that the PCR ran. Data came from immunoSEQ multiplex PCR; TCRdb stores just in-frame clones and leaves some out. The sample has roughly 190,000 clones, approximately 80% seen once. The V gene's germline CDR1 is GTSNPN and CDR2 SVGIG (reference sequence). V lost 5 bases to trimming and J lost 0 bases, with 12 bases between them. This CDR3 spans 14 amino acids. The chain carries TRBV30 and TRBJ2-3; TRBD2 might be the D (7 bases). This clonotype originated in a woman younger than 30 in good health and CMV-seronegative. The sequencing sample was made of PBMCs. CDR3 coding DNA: TGTGCCTGGGAGGGGGGGACTAGCACAGATACGCAGTATTTT. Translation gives CAWEGGTSTDTQYF. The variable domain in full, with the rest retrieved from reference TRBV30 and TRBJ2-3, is SQTIHQWPATLVQPVGSPLSLECTVEGTSNPNLYWYRQAAGRGLQLLFYSVGIGQISSEVPQNLSASRPQDRQFILSSKKLLLSDSGFYLCAWEGGTSTDTQYFGPGTRLTVL.